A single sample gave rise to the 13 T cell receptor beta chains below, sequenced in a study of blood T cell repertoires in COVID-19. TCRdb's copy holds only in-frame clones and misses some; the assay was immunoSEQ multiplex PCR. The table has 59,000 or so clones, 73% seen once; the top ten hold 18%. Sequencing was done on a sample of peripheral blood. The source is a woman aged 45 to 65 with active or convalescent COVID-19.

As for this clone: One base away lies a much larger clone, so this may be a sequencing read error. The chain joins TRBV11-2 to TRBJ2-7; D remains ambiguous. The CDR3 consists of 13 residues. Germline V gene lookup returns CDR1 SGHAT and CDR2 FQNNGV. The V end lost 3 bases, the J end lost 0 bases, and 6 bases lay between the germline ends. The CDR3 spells CASSLAFSYEQYF. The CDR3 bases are TGTGCCAGCAGCTTGGCCTTCTCCTACGAGCAGTACTTC.

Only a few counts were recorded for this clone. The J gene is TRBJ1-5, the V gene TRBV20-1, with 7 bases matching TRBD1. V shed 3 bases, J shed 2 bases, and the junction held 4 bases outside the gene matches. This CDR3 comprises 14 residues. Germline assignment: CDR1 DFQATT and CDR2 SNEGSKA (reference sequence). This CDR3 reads CSASFGQGNQPQHF. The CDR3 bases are TGCAGTGCTAGTTTCGGACAGGGCAATCAGCCCCAGCATTTT.

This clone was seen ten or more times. This CDR3 reads CASSVGRGADTQYF. CDR3 DNA sequence: TGCGCCAGCAGTGTCGGGAGAGGGGCAGATACGCAGTATTTT. The chain is built from TRBV10-1 and TRBJ2-3, with TRBD2 as a possible D gene (6 bases). Germline CDR1 and CDR2: WNHNN and SYGVQD (reference sequence). The CDR3 consists of 14 residues. V lost 4 bases and J lost 4, with 12 bases in between.

As DNA, the CDR3 is TGTGCCAGCAGTTTAGGGGGCTTCCCCTACGAGCAGTACTTC. This translates into CASSLGGFPYEQYF. The chain joins TRBV28 to TRBJ2-7, with D perhaps matching TRBD1 (6 bases). Germline CDR1 and CDR2: MDHEN and SYDVKM. Trimming removed 2 bases from V and 2 bases from J, with 10 bases in between. The CDR3 is 14 amino acids.

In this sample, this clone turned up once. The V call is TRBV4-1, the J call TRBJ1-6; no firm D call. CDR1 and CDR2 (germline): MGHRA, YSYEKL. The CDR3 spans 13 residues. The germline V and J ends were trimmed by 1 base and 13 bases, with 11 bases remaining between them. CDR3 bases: TGCGCCAGCAGCCAAGCGCAGTCTTACCCCCTCCACTTT. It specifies CASSQAQSYPLHF.

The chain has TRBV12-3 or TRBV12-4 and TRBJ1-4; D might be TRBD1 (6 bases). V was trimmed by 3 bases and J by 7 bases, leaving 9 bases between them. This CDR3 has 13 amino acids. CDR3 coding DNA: TGTGCCAGCAGTTTCCTGGGGGCTGAAAAACTGTTTTTT. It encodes CASSFLGAEKLFF.

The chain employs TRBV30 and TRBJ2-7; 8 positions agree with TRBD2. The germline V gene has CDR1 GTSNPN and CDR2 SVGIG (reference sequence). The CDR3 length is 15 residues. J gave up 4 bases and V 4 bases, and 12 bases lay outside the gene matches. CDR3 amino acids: CAWKVSTGGPYEQYF. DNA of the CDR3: TGTGCCTGGAAGGTCAGTACGGGAGGGCCATACGAGCAGTACTTC.

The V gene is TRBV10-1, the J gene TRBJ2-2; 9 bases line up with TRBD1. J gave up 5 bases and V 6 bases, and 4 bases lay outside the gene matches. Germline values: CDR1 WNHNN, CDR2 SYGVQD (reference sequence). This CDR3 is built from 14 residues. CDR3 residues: CASRQGAGTGELFF. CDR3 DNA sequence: TGCGCCAGCAGACAGGGGGCAGGAACCGGGGAGCTGTTTTTT.

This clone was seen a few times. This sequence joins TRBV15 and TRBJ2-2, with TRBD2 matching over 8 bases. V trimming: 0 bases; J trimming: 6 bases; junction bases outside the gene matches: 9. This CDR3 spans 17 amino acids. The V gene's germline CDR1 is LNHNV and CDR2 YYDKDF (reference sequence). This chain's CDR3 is CATSRDWGPGGAGELFF. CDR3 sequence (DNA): TGTGCCACCAGCAGAGATTGGGGCCCGGGAGGGGCCGGGGAGCTGTTTTTT. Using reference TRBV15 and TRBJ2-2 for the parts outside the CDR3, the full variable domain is DAMVIQNPRYQVTQFGKPVTLSCSQTLNHNVMYWYQQKSSQAPKLLFHYYDKDFNNEADTPDNFQSRRPNTSFCFLDIRSPGLGDTAMYLCATSRDWGPGGAGELFFGEGSRLTVL.

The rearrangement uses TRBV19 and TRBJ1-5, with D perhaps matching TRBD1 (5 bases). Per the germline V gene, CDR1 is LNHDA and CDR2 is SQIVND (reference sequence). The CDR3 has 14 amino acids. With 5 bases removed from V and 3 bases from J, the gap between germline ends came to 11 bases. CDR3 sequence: CASSADRYNQPQHF. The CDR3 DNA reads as TGTGCCAGTAGTGCTGACAGATACAATCAGCCCCAGCATTTT.

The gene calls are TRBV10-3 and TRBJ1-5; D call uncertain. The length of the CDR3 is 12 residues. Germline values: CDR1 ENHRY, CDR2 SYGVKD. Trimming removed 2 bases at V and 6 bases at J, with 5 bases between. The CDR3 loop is CAISEASQPQHF. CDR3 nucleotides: TGTGCCATCAGTGAGGCGAGTCAGCCCCAGCATTTT.

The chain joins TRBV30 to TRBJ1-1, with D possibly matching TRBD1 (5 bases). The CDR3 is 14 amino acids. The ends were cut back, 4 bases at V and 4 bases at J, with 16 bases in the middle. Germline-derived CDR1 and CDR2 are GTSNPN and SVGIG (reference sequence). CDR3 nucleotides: TGTGCCTGGAAGGTGGGATTTAGGGGCACTGAAGCTTTCTTT. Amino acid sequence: CAWKVGFRGTEAFF.

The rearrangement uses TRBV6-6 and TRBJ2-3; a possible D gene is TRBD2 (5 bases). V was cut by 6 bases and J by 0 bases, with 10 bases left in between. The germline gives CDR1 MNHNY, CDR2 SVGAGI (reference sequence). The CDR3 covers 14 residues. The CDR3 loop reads CASSPTGSTDTQYF. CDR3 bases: TGTGCCAGCAGCCCGACGGGAAGCACAGATACGCAGTATTTT.